A selection of T cell receptor beta chains follows, all from one sample in a study of cytotoxic CD8 clonotypes in ibrutinib-treated CLL. TCRdb's copy holds only in-frame clones and misses some; the assay was immunoSEQ multiplex PCR. The sample has around 160,000 clones, about 88% seen once; the top ten hold 3% to 3.5%. Source: PBMCs, taken at disease progression, from a patient treated with ibrutinib. Every receptor here comes from a human donor with chronic lymphocytic leukemia. Each CDR3 is given with its conserved first and last residue. The D gene is left open where the match is weak. A row's size may be missing; if present it is once, few, many or a size class.

d_gene | len | j_gene | v_gene | abundance | CDR3aa | CDR3nt
- | 13 | TRBJ2-1 | TRBV6-1 | - | CASSEVRGGEQFF | TGTGCCAGCAGTGAAGTTCGGGGCGGTGAGCAGTTCTTC
- | 13 | TRBJ1-2 | TRBV29-1 | - | CSVVPQDNYGYTF | TGCAGCGTTGTCCCACAAGACAACTATGGCTACACCTTC
TRBD1 | 13 | TRBJ2-1 | TRBV28 | - | CASRGQGPNEQFF | TGTGCCAGCAGGGGACAGGGACCCAATGAGCAGTTCTTC
- | 12 | TRBJ2-7 | TRBV2 | - | CASEGQAGEQYF | TGTGCCAGCGAAGGGCAAGCGGGCGAGCAGTACTTC
- | 13 | TRBJ2-7 | TRBV7-2 | - | CASITEGPYEQYF | TGTGCCAGCATCACAGAGGGGCCCTACGAGCAGTACTTC
TRBD2 | 15 | TRBJ2-1 | TRBV6-5 | - | CASSYGTSETNEQFF | TGTGCCAGCAGTTACGGGACTAGCGAAACCAATGAGCAGTTCTTC
- | 15 | TRBJ1-3 | TRBV6-1 | - | CASSERTGSGNTIYF | TGTGCCAGCAGTGAACGGACCGGCTCTGGAAACACCATATATTTT
- | 15 | TRBJ2-1 | TRBV30 | - | CAWSAPGAGYNEQFF | TGTGCCTGGAGTGCTCCAGGGGCCGGATACAATGAGCAGTTCTTC
- | 20 | TRBJ2-1 | TRBV4-1 | - | CASSQDMGATLADIYNEQFF | TGCGCCAGCAGCCAAGATATGGGGGCCACGCTAGCGGATATATACAATGAGCAGTTCTTC
- | 14 | TRBJ1-2 | TRBV4-3 | - | CASSPQGFGYGYTF | TGCGCCAGCAGTCCACAGGGTTTCGGCTATGGCTACACCTTC
- | 14 | TRBJ1-1 | TRBV25-1 | - | CASSTSGWNTEAFF | TGTGCCAGCAGTACCTCGGGTTGGAACACTGAAGCTTTCTTT
- | 17 | TRBJ2-6 | TRBV2 | - | CASNPGLGGPGANVLTF | TGTGCCAGCAATCCAGGCTTGGGGGGTCCTGGGGCCAACGTCCTGACTTTC
TRBD1 | 18 | TRBJ1-2 | TRBV2 | - | CASSEPGGGVVTDYGYTF | TGTGCCAGCAGTGAACCAGGGGGCGGGGTTGTAACGGACTATGGCTACACCTTC
- | 16 | TRBJ2-3 | TRBV7-9 | once | CASSLVVGGYTDTQYF | TGTGCCAGCAGCTTAGTGGTAGGGGGATACACAGATACGCAGTATTTT
- | 14 | TRBJ2-7 | TRBV29-1 | - | CSVTAANVPYEQYF | TGCAGCGTGACGGCCGCCAACGTGCCCTACGAGCAGTACTTC
TRBD1 | 15 | TRBJ2-3 | TRBV6-6 | - | CASSPGTGATDTQYF | TGTGCCAGCAGCCCCGGGACAGGAGCCACAGATACGCAGTATTTT
TRBD2 | 17 | TRBJ2-7 | TRBV9 | - | CASSPQRTSGRSYEQYF | TGTGCCAGCAGCCCGCAGCGGACTAGCGGGAGATCCTACGAGCAGTACTTC
TRBD2 | 12 | TRBJ2-3 | TRBV29-1 | - | CSVVRGGDTQYF | TGCAGCGTTGTACGGGGGGGAGATACGCAGTATTTT
TRBD1 | 15 | TRBJ2-7 | TRBV28 | - | CASSLPGTGIDEQYF | TGTGCCAGCAGTCTCCCGGGGACAGGGATCGACGAGCAGTACTTC
- | 15 | TRBJ2-2 | TRBV28 | - | CASSLKAEYTGELFF | TGTGCCAGCAGTTTAAAGGCGGAATACACCGGGGAGCTGTTTTTT
- | 15 | TRBJ1-5 | TRBV25-1 | - | CASSEYLWVDQPQHF | TGTGCCAGCAGTGAATATTTATGGGTTGATCAGCCCCAGCATTTT
- | 16 | TRBJ2-4 | TRBV29-1 | - | CSVEPTGLGAKNIQYF | TGCAGCGTCGAACCTACAGGGTTGGGTGCCAAAAACATTCAGTACTTC
- | 13 | TRBJ2-7 | TRBV10-3 | - | CAISGAGIHEQYF | TGTGCCATCAGTGGGGCGGGGATCCACGAGCAGTACTTC
- | 17 | TRBJ1-3 | TRBV10-3 | - | CAISGADRLFSGNTIYF | TGTGCCATCAGTGGCGCGGACAGACTATTCTCTGGAAACACCATATATTTT
- | 16 | TRBJ2-2 | TRBV5-1 | few | CASSFTQGGIFGELFF | TGCGCCAGCAGCTTTACGCAGGGCGGGATTTTCGGGGAGCTGTTTTTT
TRBD1 | 16 | TRBJ1-3 | TRBV30 | - | CAWSGDRAHSGNTIYF | TGTGCCTGGAGTGGAGACAGGGCCCACTCTGGAAACACCATATATTTT
TRBD2 | 16 | TRBJ2-7 | TRBV4-3 | - | CASSQEEGTSLLEQYF | TGCGCCAGCAGCCAAGAAGAAGGGACTAGCCTGCTCGAGCAGTACTTC
- | 17 | TRBJ1-3 | TRBV5-1 | few | CASSLASPGYSGNTIYF | TGCGCCAGCAGCTTGGCTTCCCCAGGATACTCTGGAAACACCATATATTTT
- | 15 | TRBJ2-7 | TRBV19 | - | CASSIALQRFYEQYF | TGTGCCAGTAGTATCGCGCTCCAGCGGTTCTACGAGCAGTACTTC
- | 16 | TRBJ1-2 | TRBV4-1 | - | CASSQNGDRANYGYTF | TGCGCCAGCAGCCAGAACGGTGACAGAGCTAACTATGGCTACACCTTC
- | 15 | TRBJ1-5 | TRBV18 | - | CASSPEGPRNQPQHF | TGTGCCAGCTCACCAGAGGGTCCCCGCAATCAGCCCCAGCATTTT
- | 16 | TRBJ1-3 | TRBV25-1 | - | CASSGLIWRSGNTIYF | TGTGCCAGCAGTGGTCTCATTTGGAGGTCAGGAAACACCATATATTTT
- | 14 | TRBJ1-1 | TRBV4-1 | - | CASSQERGGTEAFF | TGCGCCAGCAGCCAAGAACGGGGGGGCACTGAAGCTTTCTTT
- | 15 | TRBJ1-4 | TRBV19 | - | CASSFGARGDEKLFF | TGTGCCAGTAGCTTTGGGGCGAGAGGGGATGAAAAACTGTTTTTT
- | 12 | TRBJ2-7 | TRBV4-1 | few | CASSQAGYEQYF | TGCGCCAGCAGCCAAGCGGGGTACGAGCAGTACTTC
TRBD1 | 16 | TRBJ1-4 | TRBV19 | - | CASSFTRQGSNEKLFF | TGTGCCAGTAGTTTCACGCGACAGGGATCTAATGAAAAACTGTTTTTT
TRBD1 | 17 | TRBJ1-5 | TRBV30 | - | CAWSPGQGLYSNQPQHF | TGTGCCTGGAGTCCGGGACAGGGGCTCTATAGCAATCAGCCCCAGCATTTT
TRBD1 | 16 | TRBJ1-4 | TRBV12-5 | - | CASGLGTTGAGEKLFF | TGTGCTAGTGGTTTGGGGACGACAGGGGCGGGGGAAAAACTGTTTTTT
- | 11 | TRBJ1-1 | TRBV20-1 | once | CSATRHPEAFF | TGCAGTGCCACAAGACACCCTGAAGCTTTCTTT
- | 14 | TRBJ2-3 | TRBV19 | few | CASSYRLRTDTQYF | TGTGCCAGTAGTTACAGGCTACGCACAGATACGCAGTATTTT